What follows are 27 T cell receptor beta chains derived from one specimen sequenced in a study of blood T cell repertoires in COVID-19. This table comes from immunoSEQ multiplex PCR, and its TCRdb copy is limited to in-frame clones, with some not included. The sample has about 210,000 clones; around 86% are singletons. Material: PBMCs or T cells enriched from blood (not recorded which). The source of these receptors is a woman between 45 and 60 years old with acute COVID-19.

The CDR3 here is CASSPLQGDNEKLFF. DNA of the CDR3: TGTGCCAGCAGCCCTTTACAGGGAGATAATGAAAAACTGTTTTTT. The chain employs TRBV5-6 and TRBJ1-4; maybe TRBD1 (6 bases). In germline, CDR1 is SGHDT, CDR2 YYEEEE. CDR3 size: 15 residues. Trimming removed 4 bases from V and 4 bases from J, with 14 bases in between.

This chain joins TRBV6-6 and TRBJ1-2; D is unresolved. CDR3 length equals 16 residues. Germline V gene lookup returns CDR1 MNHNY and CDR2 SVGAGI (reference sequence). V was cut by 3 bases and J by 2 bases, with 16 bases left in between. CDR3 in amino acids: CASSYSGNTLNYGYTF. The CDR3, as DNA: TGTGCCAGCAGTTATTCGGGGAACACGTTGAACTATGGCTACACCTTC.

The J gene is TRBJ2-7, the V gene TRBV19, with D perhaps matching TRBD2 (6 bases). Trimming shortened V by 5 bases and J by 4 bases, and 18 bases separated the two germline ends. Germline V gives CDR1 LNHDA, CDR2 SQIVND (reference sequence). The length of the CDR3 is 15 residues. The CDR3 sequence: CASSDSGTGAYEQYF. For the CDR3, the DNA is TGTGCCAGTAGTGACTCCGGGACGGGAGCTTACGAGCAGTACTTC.

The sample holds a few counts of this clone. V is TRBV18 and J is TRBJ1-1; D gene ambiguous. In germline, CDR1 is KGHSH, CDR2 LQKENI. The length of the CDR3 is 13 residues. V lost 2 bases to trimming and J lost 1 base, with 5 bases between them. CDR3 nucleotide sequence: TGTGCCAGCTCACCAGAGCAGAACACTGAAGCTTTCTTT. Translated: CASSPEQNTEAFF.

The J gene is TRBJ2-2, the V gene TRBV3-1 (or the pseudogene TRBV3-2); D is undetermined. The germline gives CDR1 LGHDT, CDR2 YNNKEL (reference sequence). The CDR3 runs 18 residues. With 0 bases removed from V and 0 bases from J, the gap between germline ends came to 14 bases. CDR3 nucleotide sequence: TGTGCCAGCAGCCAAGATCCAGCGCGATACTCGAACACCGGGGAGCTGTTTTTT. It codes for CASSQDPARYSNTGELFF.

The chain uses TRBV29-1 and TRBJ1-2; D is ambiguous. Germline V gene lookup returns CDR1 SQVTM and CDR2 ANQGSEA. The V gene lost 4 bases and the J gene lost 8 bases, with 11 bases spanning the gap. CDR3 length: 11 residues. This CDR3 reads CSVGTLGGYTF. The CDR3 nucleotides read TGCAGCGTTGGGACTCTTGGGGGCTACACCTTC.

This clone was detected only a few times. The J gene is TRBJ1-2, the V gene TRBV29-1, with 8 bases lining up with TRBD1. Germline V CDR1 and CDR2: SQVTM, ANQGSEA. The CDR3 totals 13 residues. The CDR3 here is CITTDRATYGYTF. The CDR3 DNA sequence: TGCATCACGACGGACAGGGCGACCTATGGCTACACCTTC.

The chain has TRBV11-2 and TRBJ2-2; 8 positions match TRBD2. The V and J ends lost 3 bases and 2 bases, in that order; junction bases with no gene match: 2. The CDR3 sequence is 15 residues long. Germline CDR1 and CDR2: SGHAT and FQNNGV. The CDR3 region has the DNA TGTGCCAGCAGCTTTACTAGCGGAAACACCGGGGAGCTGTTTTTT. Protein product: CASSFTSGNTGELFF.

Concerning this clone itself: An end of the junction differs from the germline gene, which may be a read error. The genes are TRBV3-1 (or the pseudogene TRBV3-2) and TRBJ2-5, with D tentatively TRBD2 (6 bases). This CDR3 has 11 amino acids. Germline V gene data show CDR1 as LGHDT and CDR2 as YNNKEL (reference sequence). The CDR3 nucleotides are TGTGCCAGCGGAACTCCGGGACTGGCGAACTTC. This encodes CASGTPGLANF.

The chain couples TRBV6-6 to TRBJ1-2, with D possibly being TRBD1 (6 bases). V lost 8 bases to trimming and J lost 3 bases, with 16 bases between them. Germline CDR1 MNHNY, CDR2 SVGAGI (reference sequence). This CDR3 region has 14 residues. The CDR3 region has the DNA TGTGCCAGCCGGGTCGGGGGGCCGGACTATGGCTACACCTTC. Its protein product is CASRVGGPDYGYTF.

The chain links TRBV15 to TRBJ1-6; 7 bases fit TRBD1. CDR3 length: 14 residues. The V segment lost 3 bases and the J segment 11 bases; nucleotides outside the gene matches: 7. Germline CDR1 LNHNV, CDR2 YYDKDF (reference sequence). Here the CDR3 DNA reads TGTGCCACCAGCAGTTCAAAACAGGGGACACCCCTCCACTTT. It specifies CATSSSKQGTPLHF.

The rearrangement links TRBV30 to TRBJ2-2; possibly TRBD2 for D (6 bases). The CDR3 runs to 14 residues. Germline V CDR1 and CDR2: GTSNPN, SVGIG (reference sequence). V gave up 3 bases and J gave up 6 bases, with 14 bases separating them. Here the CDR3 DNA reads TGTGCCTGGAGGGGCCTGACTAGTGCCGGGGAGCTGTTTTTT. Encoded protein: CAWRGLTSAGELFF.

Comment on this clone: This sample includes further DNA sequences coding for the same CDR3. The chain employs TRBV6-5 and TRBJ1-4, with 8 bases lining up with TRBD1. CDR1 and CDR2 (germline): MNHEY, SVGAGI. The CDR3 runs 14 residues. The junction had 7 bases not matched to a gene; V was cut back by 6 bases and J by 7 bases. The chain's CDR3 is CASRPGQGGEKLFF. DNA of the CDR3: TGTGCCAGCAGACCCGGACAGGGAGGTGAAAAACTGTTTTTT.

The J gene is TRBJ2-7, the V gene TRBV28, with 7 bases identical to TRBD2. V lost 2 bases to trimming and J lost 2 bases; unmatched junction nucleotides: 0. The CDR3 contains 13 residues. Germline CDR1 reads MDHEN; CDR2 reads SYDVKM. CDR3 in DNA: TGTGCCAGCAGTTTAGGGAGGGCCTACGAGCAGTACTTC. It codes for CASSLGRAYEQYF.

The CDR3 spells CASSFRGPWNTEAFF. In DNA, the CDR3 is TGTGCCAGCTCGTTTCGTGGGCCATGGAACACTGAAGCTTTCTTT. The chain couples TRBV19 to TRBJ1-1, with D uncertain. The germline gives CDR1 LNHDA, CDR2 SQIVND (reference sequence). The CDR3 covers 15 residues. V was trimmed by 9 bases and J by 1 base, leaving 18 bases between them.

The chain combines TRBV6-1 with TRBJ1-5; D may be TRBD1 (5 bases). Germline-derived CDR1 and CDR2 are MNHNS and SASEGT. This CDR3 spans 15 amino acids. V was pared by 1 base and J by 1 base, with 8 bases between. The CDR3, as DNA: TGTGCCAGCAGTGAAGAGGGGATAAGCAATCAGCCCCAGCATTTT. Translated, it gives CASSEEGISNQPQHF.

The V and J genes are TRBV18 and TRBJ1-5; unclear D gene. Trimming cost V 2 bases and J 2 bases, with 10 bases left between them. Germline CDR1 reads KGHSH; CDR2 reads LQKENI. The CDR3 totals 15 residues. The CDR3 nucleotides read TGTGCCAGCTCACCAAACACCATCGGCAATCAGCCCCAGCATTTT. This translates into CASSPNTIGNQPQHF.

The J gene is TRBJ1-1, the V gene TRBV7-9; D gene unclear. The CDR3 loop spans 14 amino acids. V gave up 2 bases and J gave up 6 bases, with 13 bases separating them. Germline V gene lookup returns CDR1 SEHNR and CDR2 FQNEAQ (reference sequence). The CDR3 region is CASSLMGGSAEAFF. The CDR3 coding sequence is TGTGCCAGCAGCTTAATGGGTGGCAGCGCTGAAGCTTTCTTT. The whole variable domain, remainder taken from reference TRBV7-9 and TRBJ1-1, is DTGVSQNPRHKITKRGQNVTFRCDPISEHNRLYWYRQTLGQGPEFLTYFQNEAQLEKSRLLSDRFSAERPKGSFSTLEIQRTEQGDSAMYLCASSLMGGSAEAFFGQGTRLTVV.

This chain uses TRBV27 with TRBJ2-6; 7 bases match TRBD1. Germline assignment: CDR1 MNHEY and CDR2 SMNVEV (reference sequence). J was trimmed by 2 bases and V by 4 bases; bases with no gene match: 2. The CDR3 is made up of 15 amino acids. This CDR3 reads CASSSTGAGANVLTF. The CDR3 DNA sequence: TGTGCCAGCAGTTCTACAGGGGCTGGGGCCAACGTCCTGACTTTC.

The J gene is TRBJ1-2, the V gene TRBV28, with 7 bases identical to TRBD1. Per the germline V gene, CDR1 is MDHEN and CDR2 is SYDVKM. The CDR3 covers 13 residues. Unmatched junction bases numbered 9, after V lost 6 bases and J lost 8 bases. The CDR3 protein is CASRPQGTAGYTF. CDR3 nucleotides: TGTGCCAGCAGGCCACAAGGGACAGCCGGCTACACCTTC.

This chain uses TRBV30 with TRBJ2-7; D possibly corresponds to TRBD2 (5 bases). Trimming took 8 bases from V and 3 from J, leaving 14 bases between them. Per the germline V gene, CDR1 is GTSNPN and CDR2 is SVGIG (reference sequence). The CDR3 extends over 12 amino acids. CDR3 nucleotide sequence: TGTGCCATTAGCCCCCGGGGCTACGAGCAGTACTTC. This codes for CAISPRGYEQYF.

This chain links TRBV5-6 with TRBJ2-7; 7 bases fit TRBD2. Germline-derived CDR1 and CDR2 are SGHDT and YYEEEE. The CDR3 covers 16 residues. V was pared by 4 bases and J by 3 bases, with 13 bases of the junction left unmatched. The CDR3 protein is CASSPPLAGAHYEQYF. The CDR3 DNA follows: TGTGCCAGCAGCCCCCCCCTTGCGGGAGCCCACTACGAGCAGTACTTC.

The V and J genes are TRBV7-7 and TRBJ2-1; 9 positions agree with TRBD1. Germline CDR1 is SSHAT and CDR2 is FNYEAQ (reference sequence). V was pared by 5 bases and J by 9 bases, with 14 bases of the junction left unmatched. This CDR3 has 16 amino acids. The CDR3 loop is CASSQAQGAWGGEQFF. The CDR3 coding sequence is TGTGCCAGCAGCCAAGCACAGGGGGCATGGGGGGGTGAGCAGTTCTTC.

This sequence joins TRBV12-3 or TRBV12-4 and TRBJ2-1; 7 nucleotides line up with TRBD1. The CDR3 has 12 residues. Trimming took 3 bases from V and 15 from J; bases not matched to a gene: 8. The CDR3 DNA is TGTGCCAGCAGTTTCTCCCGACAGGGACCGTTCTTC. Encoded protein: CASSFSRQGPFF.

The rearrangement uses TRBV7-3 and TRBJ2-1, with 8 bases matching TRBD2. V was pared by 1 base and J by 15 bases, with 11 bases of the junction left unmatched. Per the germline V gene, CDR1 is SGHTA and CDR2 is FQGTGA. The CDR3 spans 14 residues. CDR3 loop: CASSLNSGGTLLFF. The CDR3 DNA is TGTGCCAGCAGCTTAAATTCGGGGGGGACTCTACTGTTCTTC.

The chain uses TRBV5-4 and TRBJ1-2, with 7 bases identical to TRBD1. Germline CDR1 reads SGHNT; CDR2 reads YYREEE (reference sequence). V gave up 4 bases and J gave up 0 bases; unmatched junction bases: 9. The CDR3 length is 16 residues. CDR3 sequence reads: CASSPGTAITNYGYTF. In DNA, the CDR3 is TGTGCCAGCAGCCCTGGGACAGCAATAACTAACTATGGCTACACCTTC.

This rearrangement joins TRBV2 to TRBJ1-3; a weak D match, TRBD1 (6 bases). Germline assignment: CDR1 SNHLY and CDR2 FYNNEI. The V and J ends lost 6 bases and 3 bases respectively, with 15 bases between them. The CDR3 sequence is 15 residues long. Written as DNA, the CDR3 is TGTGCCAGCAGCGACCACAGGGTGTATGGAAACACCATATATTTT. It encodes CASSDHRVYGNTIYF. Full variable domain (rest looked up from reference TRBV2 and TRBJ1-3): EPEVTQTPSHQVTQMGQEVILRCVPISNHLYFYWYRQILGQKVEFLVSFYNNEISEKSEIFDDQFSVERPDGSNFTLKIRSTKLEDSAMYFCASSDHRVYGNTIYFGEGSWLTVV.